This TCR beta chain was sequenced during a study of blood T cell repertoires in COVID-19. Across the whole study: Nucleic acid was either cDNA or gDNA, and it came from T cells, B-cell-depleted T cells, or PBMCs.

This clone was observed a handful of times. This sample also contains other DNA sequences that code for the same CDR3. The table came from immunoSEQ multiplex PCR; TCRdb's copy has only in-frame clones and leaves some out. The data show just over 650,000 clones, 75% to 90% seen once. This CDR3 has 16 residues. From germline, CDR1 is MGHRA and CDR2 YSYEKL. The ends were cut back, 3 bases at V and 0 bases at J, with 12 bases in the middle. This TCR derives from a woman younger than 30 with acute or convalescent COVID-19. The V call is TRBV4-1, the J call TRBJ2-1, with a weak D call TRBD2 (6 bases). Sequencing was done on a sample of peripheral blood. Here the CDR3 reads CASSHPGTSSYNEQFF. The CDR3 DNA follows: TGCGCCAGCAGCCACCCGGGGACTTCCTCCTACAATGAGCAGTTCTTC.